This is a list of T cell receptor beta chains from one sample in a study of blood T cell repertoires in COVID-19. Assay used: immunoSEQ multiplex PCR; TCRdb lists only in-frame clones, some missing. This table holds tens of thousands of clones, approximately 91% found once. The sequencing input was peripheral blood. The receptors here all came from a woman in her 70s with active COVID-19. CDR3s include the opening cysteine and the closing phenylalanine or tryptophan. The order of the fields is J gene, clone size, V gene, CDR3 length, D gene, CDR3 protein, CDR3 DNA. The D gene is left open where the match is weak. The size entry is marked missing in some rows and otherwise reads once, few, many or a size class.

j_gene: TRBJ1-5; abundance: .; v_gene: TRBV30; len: 13; d_gene: TRBD1; CDR3aa: CAWSGQGYQPQHF; CDR3nt: TGTGCCTGGAGTGGACAGGGATATCAGCCCCAGCATTTT
j_gene: TRBJ2-7; abundance: few; v_gene: TRBV6-5; len: 15; d_gene: .; CDR3aa: CASSYPQGNSYEQYF; CDR3nt: TGTGCCAGCAGTTACCCACAGGGAAATTCCTACGAGCAGTACTTC
j_gene: TRBJ1-4; abundance: once; v_gene: TRBV5-1; len: 14; d_gene: .; CDR3aa: CASKSEGEYEKLFF; CDR3nt: TGCGCCAGCAAATCAGAGGGCGAGTATGAAAAACTGTTTTTT
j_gene: TRBJ2-2; abundance: .; v_gene: TRBV5-1; len: 18; d_gene: .; CDR3aa: CASSSNVHYYANTGELFF; CDR3nt: TGCGCCAGCAGCTCCAATGTACACTACTACGCGAACACCGGGGAGCTGTTTTTT
j_gene: TRBJ1-1; abundance: few; v_gene: TRBV7-9; len: 15; d_gene: .; CDR3aa: CASSLTQEMNTEAFF; CDR3nt: TGTGCCAGCAGCTTAACTCAAGAAATGAACACTGAAGCTTTCTTT
j_gene: TRBJ2-7; abundance: .; v_gene: TRBV28; len: 16; d_gene: TRBD2; CDR3aa: CASSFAAGGASYEQYF; CDR3nt: TGTGCCAGCAGTTTTGCAGCGGGGGGGGCCTCTTACGAGCAGTACTTC
j_gene: TRBJ2-7; abundance: .; v_gene: TRBV6-6; len: 15; d_gene: TRBD1; CDR3aa: CASRSGTGTSYEQYF; CDR3nt: TGTGCCAGCAGGTCCGGGACAGGGACCTCCTACGAGCAGTACTTC
j_gene: TRBJ1-1; abundance: .; v_gene: TRBV5-1; len: 12; d_gene: TRBD1; CDR3aa: CASSVDRGQAFF; CDR3nt: TGCGCCAGCAGCGTGGACAGGGGGCAAGCTTTCTTT
j_gene: TRBJ2-5; abundance: .; v_gene: TRBV7-8; len: 17; d_gene: TRBD2; CDR3aa: CASSLAALGSGQETQYF; CDR3nt: TGTGCCAGCAGCTTAGCCGCCTTAGGTAGCGGGCAAGAGACCCAGTACTTC
j_gene: TRBJ2-5; abundance: .; v_gene: TRBV19; len: 13; d_gene: TRBD2; CDR3aa: CASRLAGQETQYF; CDR3nt: TGTGCCAGTAGACTAGCGGGCCAAGAGACCCAGTACTTC
j_gene: TRBJ2-3; abundance: .; v_gene: TRBV19; len: 15; d_gene: TRBD2; CDR3aa: CASRLAGLGTDTQYF; CDR3nt: TGTGCCAGTAGGCTAGCGGGCCTCGGGACAGATACGCAGTATTTT
j_gene: TRBJ1-2; abundance: .; v_gene: TRBV7-9; len: 17; d_gene: TRBD1; CDR3aa: CAILTGTGKKNPYGYTF; CDR3nt: TGTGCCATCCTTACCGGGACAGGGAAAAAGAATCCCTATGGCTACACCTTC
j_gene: TRBJ1-2; abundance: .; v_gene: TRBV6-2/TRBV6-3; len: 16; d_gene: .; CDR3aa: CASSYYTARRAGGYTF; CDR3nt: TGTGCCAGCAGTTACTACACCGCCAGACGGGCGGGTGGCTACACCTTC
j_gene: TRBJ1-4; abundance: .; v_gene: TRBV27; len: 14; d_gene: .; CDR3aa: CASRGTATNEKLFF; CDR3nt: TGTGCCAGCAGGGGCACGGCAACTAATGAAAAACTGTTTTTT
j_gene: TRBJ1-5; abundance: .; v_gene: TRBV7-9; len: 16; d_gene: .; CDR3aa: CASSGYAGLGNQPQHF; CDR3nt: TGTGCCAGCAGCGGCTATGCAGGGCTCGGCAATCAGCCCCAGCATTTT
j_gene: TRBJ2-1; abundance: .; v_gene: TRBV14; len: 13; d_gene: TRBD2; CDR3aa: CASSQLAETEQFF; CDR3nt: TGTGCCAGCAGCCAACTAGCGGAGACTGAGCAGTTCTTC
j_gene: TRBJ2-7; abundance: .; v_gene: TRBV7-2; len: 14; d_gene: TRBD2; CDR3aa: CASSFPSGTYEQYF; CDR3nt: TGTGCCAGCAGCTTCCCTAGCGGAACCTACGAGCAGTACTTC
j_gene: TRBJ2-1; abundance: .; v_gene: TRBV3-1/TRBV3-2; len: 21; d_gene: TRBD2; CDR3aa: CASSQVWASGGSIPSYNEQFF; CDR3nt: TGTGCCAGCAGCCAAGTATGGGCTAGCGGGGGGTCCATTCCTTCCTACAATGAGCAGTTCTTC
j_gene: TRBJ1-5; abundance: .; v_gene: TRBV12-3/TRBV12-4; len: 12; d_gene: .; CDR3aa: CASSLYNQPQHF; CDR3nt: TGTGCCAGCAGTTTATATAATCAGCCCCAGCATTTT
j_gene: TRBJ1-4; abundance: .; v_gene: TRBV28; len: 13; d_gene: TRBD1; CDR3aa: CASTRTGNEKLFF; CDR3nt: TGTGCCAGCACAAGGACAGGGAATGAAAAACTGTTTTTT
j_gene: TRBJ1-1; abundance: .; v_gene: TRBV19; len: 14; d_gene: .; CDR3aa: CASSPRVLNTEAFF; CDR3nt: TGTGCCAGTAGTCCCAGGGTCTTGAACACTGAAGCTTTCTTT
j_gene: TRBJ2-7; abundance: .; v_gene: TRBV11-2; len: 12; d_gene: .; CDR3aa: CASSLQTYEQYF; CDR3nt: TGTGCCAGCAGCCTACAGACCTACGAGCAGTACTTC
j_gene: TRBJ2-3; abundance: few; v_gene: TRBV19; len: 15; d_gene: TRBD2; CDR3aa: CASSIASGIGDTQYF; CDR3nt: TGTGCCAGTAGTATAGCTAGCGGGATAGGAGATACGCAGTATTTT